The rows below give T cell receptor beta chains drawn from one sample of a study of T cells in Graves' hyperthyroidism and ophthalmopathy. TCRdb called the multiplex PCR reads again in MiXCR, with one record for every CDR3 protein. The sample includes approximately 620,000 distinct CDR3 sequences, approximately 15% seen only once; the top ten take 2.5% to 4%. Sequenced material: blood. These receptors all stem from a woman aged 40 to 55 with Graves' ophthalmopathy. The CDR3 runs from the conserved cysteine through the conserved F or W. Fields, in order: J gene, clone size, V gene, D gene, CDR3 DNA, CDR3 protein. A D gene is named only where the DNA matches it firmly. The size of a clone is reported for some rows only, either as once, few or many, or as a class for expanded clones.

J gene: TRBJ2-5; clone size: many; V gene: TRBV29-1; D gene: -; CDR3 DNA: TGCAGCGCTGCGGTGCAGATCCAAGAGACCCAGTACTTC; CDR3 protein: CSAAVQIQETQYF
J gene: TRBJ2-7; clone size: many; V gene: TRBV7-9; D gene: TRBD2; CDR3 DNA: TGTGCCAGCAGGTCGACTAGCGGGGTGGCCTACGAGCAGTACTTC; CDR3 protein: CASRSTSGVAYEQYF
J gene: TRBJ2-1; clone size: few; V gene: TRBV7-9; D gene: -; CDR3 DNA: TGTGCCAGCAGCTTATCACGGCGGTACAATGAGCAGTTCTTC; CDR3 protein: CASSLSRRYNEQFF
J gene: TRBJ1-2; clone size: -; V gene: TRBV19; D gene: -; CDR3 DNA: TGTGCCAGTAGTATACAAAAGACGGCGGTGAACTATGGCTACACCTTC; CDR3 protein: CASSIQKTAVNYGYTF
J gene: TRBJ1-2; clone size: -; V gene: TRBV6-1; D gene: -; CDR3 DNA: TGTGCCAGCATTCGTCAAGCGGCTAACTATGGCTACACCTTC; CDR3 protein: CASIRQAANYGYTF
J gene: TRBJ2-1; clone size: -; V gene: TRBV3-1; D gene: TRBD2; CDR3 DNA: TGTGCCAGCAGCCAAGATGGGATAGCGGGAGAAAGGGCGGTCTTC; CDR3 protein: CASSQDGIAGERAVF
J gene: TRBJ2-1; clone size: many; V gene: TRBV2; D gene: TRBD2; CDR3 DNA: TGTGCCAGCAGTGAACCAGGACTAGCGGGAGGCGAAGAGCAGTTCTTC; CDR3 protein: CASSEPGLAGGEEQFF
J gene: TRBJ2-5; clone size: many; V gene: TRBV5-1; D gene: -; CDR3 DNA: TGCGCCAGCAGCTTGGCGGTCCTGGTCAGCCGGGGAGAGACCCAGTACTTC; CDR3 protein: CASSLAVLVSRGETQYF
J gene: TRBJ2-1; clone size: few; V gene: TRBV9; D gene: TRBD2; CDR3 DNA: TGTGCCAGCAGCCCACGACTAGCGGGGGGAATCGATGAGCAGTTCTTC; CDR3 protein: CASSPRLAGGIDEQFF
J gene: TRBJ2-3; clone size: many; V gene: TRBV11-2; D gene: TRBD2; CDR3 DNA: TGTGCCAGCAGCGCGGGACTAGCGGGAGTGTCAGATACGCAGTATTTT; CDR3 protein: CASSAGLAGVSDTQYF
J gene: TRBJ1-2; clone size: few; V gene: TRBV20-1; D gene: TRBD1; CDR3 DNA: TGCAGTGCCGCCCGGACAGGTCGTTTCTACACCTTC; CDR3 protein: CSAARTGRFYTF
J gene: TRBJ1-1; clone size: many; V gene: TRBV29-1; D gene: TRBD1; CDR3 DNA: TGCAGCGTTGGAGACAGGGGTAGTCCTTTCTTT; CDR3 protein: CSVGDRGSPFF
J gene: TRBJ1-2; clone size: -; V gene: TRBV19; D gene: -; CDR3 DNA: TGTGCCAGTAGTGAAGAAGCCGATGCTTGGGGCTACACCTTC; CDR3 protein: CASSEEADAWGYTF